Sequencing of this T cell receptor beta chain was carried out in a study of blood T cells in healthy people across ages. Germline assignment: CDR1 SGDLS and CDR2 YYNGEE. This CDR3 is 16 amino acids long. V lost 0 bases, J lost 0 bases, and 10 bases lay in between. This clonotype turned up a few times. A sample-barcoded 5' primer and a J-beta primer mix were used in a second PCR of about 6 to 11 cycles. MiXCR was run by TCRdb on the 5' RACE reads, yielding one entry per CDR3 protein. The profile shows about a million distinct CDR3 sequences, roughly 50% of them singletons. The chain is built from TRBV9 and TRBJ2-1; D unclear. This receptor was taken from a man aged 25-40 years in good health. The sequenced material came from blood. The CDR3 loop is CASSVGLGPSYNEQFF. CDR3 nucleotides: TGTGCCAGCAGCGTAGGTCTGGGCCCCTCCTACAATGAGCAGTTCTTC. Supplemented by reference TRBV9 and TRBJ2-1, the full variable domain reads DSGVTQTPKHLITATGQRVTLRCSPRSGDLSVYWYQQSLDQGLQFLIQYYNGEERAKGNILERFSAQQFPDLHSELNLSSLELGDSALYFCASSVGLGPSYNEQFFGPGTRLTVL.